The 29 T cell receptor beta chains below were found in one sample sequenced in a study of cytotoxic CD8 clonotypes in ibrutinib-treated CLL. Profiling relied on immunoSEQ multiplex PCR, and the TCRdb table lists in-frame clones only, not all of them. Of about 300,000 clones listed, more than 70% are singletons. The sequencing here drew on PBMCs, taken at disease progression, from a patient treated with ibrutinib. The receptor source for this set is a human donor with chronic lymphocytic leukemia.

CDR3 nucleotide sequence: TGCGCCAGCAGCCAAGGGACTACCAACACCGGGGAGCTGTTTTTT. The encoded protein is CASSQGTTNTGELFF. The chain is built from TRBV4-1 and TRBJ2-2, with TRBD2 as a possible D gene (6 bases). From germline, CDR1 is MGHRA and CDR2 YSYEKL. The CDR3 is made up of 15 amino acids. The V end lost 1 base, the J end lost 2 bases, and 8 bases lay between the germline ends.

CDR3 sequence: CASSHTGQDNYNEQFF. CDR3 nucleotide sequence: TGTGCCAGCAGCCACACCGGACAGGACAACTACAATGAGCAGTTCTTC. This sequence joins TRBV7-9 and TRBJ2-1, with 7 bases identical to TRBD1. The V gene's germline CDR1 is SEHNR and CDR2 FQNEAQ (reference sequence). J was trimmed by 3 bases and V by 5 bases; bases with no gene match: 10. The CDR3 has 16 amino acids.

The V call is TRBV25-1, the J call TRBJ2-3; 9 positions match TRBD2. This CDR3 region has 16 residues. The germline V gene encodes CDR1 MGHDK and CDR2 SYGVNS. V shed 5 bases, J shed 1 base, and the junction held 7 bases outside the gene matches. CDR3: CASSRAGGVGTDTQYF. The CDR3 region has the DNA TGTGCCAGCAGTCGAGCGGGAGGAGTGGGCACAGATACGCAGTATTTT. Filled out from reference TRBV25-1 and TRBJ2-3, the complete variable domain reads EADIYQTPRYLVIGTGKKITLECSQTMGHDKMYWYQQDPGMELHLIHYSYGVNSTEKGDLSSESTVSRIRTEHFPLTLESARPSHTSQYLCASSRAGGVGTDTQYFGPGTRLTVL.

The chain joins TRBV7-3 to TRBJ2-2; D possibly uses TRBD1 or TRBD2 (5 bases each). Per germline, CDR1 SGHTA and CDR2 FQGTGA. The CDR3 contains 17 residues. Trimming took 5 bases from V and 7 from J, leaving 23 bases between them. DNA of the CDR3: TGTGCCAGCAGCCCCTACTCATTAGGGGCGGGTGACGGGGAGCTGTTTTTT. It codes for CASSPYSLGAGDGELFF.

This clone has a handful of counts. In nucleotides, the CDR3 is TGTGCCAGCAATTCGGGGGTAACCGGGGAGCTGTTTTTT. This codes for CASNSGVTGELFF. The V gene is TRBV2, the J gene TRBJ2-2; possible D gene TRBD2, 6 bases. There are 13 residues in the CDR3. Germline lookup yields CDR1 SNHLY and CDR2 FYNNEI. Trimming took off 7 bases at V and 5 bases at J, with 11 bases between the two ends.

The V call is TRBV4-2, the J call TRBJ2-5; tentatively, D is TRBD2 (5 bases). Germline V gene lookup returns CDR1 LGHNA and CDR2 YNFKEQ. CDR3 length: 16 amino acids. V gave up 0 bases and J gave up 5 bases, with 16 bases separating them. The CDR3 protein is CASSQDGQAVGETQYF. DNA of the CDR3: TGTGCCAGCAGCCAAGATGGCCAAGCGGTAGGGGAGACCCAGTACTTC.

This sequence joins TRBV6-4 and TRBJ2-2; D remains ambiguous. Germline V gene lookup returns CDR1 MRHNA and CDR2 SNTAGT. The CDR3 consists of 13 residues. V dropped 2 bases and J dropped 1 base, with 2 bases sitting between them. CDR3 sequence reads: CASSDENTGELFF. The CDR3 region has the DNA TGTGCCAGCAGTGACGAGAACACCGGGGAGCTGTTTTTT.

This chain connects TRBV25-1 to TRBJ1-5; 8 nucleotides agree with TRBD1. CDR1 is MGHDK and CDR2 is SYGVNS in the germline V gene. V shed 9 bases, J shed 6 bases, and the junction held 4 bases outside the gene matches. The CDR3 totals 12 residues. In nucleotides, the CDR3 is TGTGCCAGTCAGGGGGCCGGTCAGCCCCAGCATTTT. This encodes CASQGAGQPQHF.

The J gene is TRBJ2-7, the V gene TRBV4-2, with 12 bases fitting TRBD2. Germline V lookup: CDR1 LGHNA, CDR2 YNFKEQ. The V segment lost 0 bases and the J segment 3 bases; nucleotides outside the gene matches: 12. CDR3 size: 19 residues. CDR3 in amino acids: CASSQDRASSGGVSYEQYF. The CDR3 nucleotides read TGTGCCAGCAGCCAAGACAGGGCGTCTAGCGGGGGGGTGAGCTACGAGCAGTACTTC.

The chain employs TRBV6-1 and TRBJ2-7; no firm D call. Germline CDR1 MNHNS, CDR2 SASEGT. Trimming took off 5 bases at V and 0 bases at J, with 8 bases between the two ends. The CDR3 spans 13 residues. As DNA, the CDR3 is TGTGCCAGCAGTCCCAGGAGCTCCTACGAGCAGTACTTC. It specifies CASSPRSSYEQYF.

V and J are TRBV5-6 and TRBJ1-6; a weak D match, TRBD1 (5 bases). Deletions cut 3 bases from V and 10 bases from J, with 11 bases between. CDR3 length equals 13 residues. Germline-derived CDR1 and CDR2 are SGHDT and YYEEEE. In nucleotides, the CDR3 is TGTGCCAGCAGCTACGGGACCGGGTCACCCCTCCACTTT. As protein: CASSYGTGSPLHF. Using reference TRBV5-6 and TRBJ1-6 for the parts outside the CDR3, the full variable domain is DAGVTQSPTHLIKTRGQQVTLRCSPKSGHDTVSWYQQALGQGPQFIFQYYEEEERQRGNFPDRFSGHQFPNYSSELNVNALLLGDSALYLCASSYGTGSPLHFGNGTRLTVT.

This clone has ten or more counts. The chain employs TRBV10-3 and TRBJ2-7; D unresolved. Germline CDR1 is ENHRY and CDR2 is SYGVKD. This CDR3 is built from 12 residues. The V and J ends lost 1 base and 5 bases respectively, with 6 bases between them. CDR3 amino acids: CAISEWSNEQYF. CDR3 DNA: TGTGCCATCAGTGAGTGGTCAAACGAGCAGTACTTC.

V and J are TRBV11-2 and TRBJ2-3, with a tentative D call TRBD1 (5 bases). The CDR3 sequence is 15 residues long. Trimming shortened V by 4 bases and J by 0 bases, and 11 bases separated the two germline ends. CDR1 SGHAT and CDR2 FQNNGV come from the germline V gene. The CDR3 protein is CASSSQETSTDTQYF. Here the CDR3 DNA reads TGTGCCAGCAGCTCACAGGAAACTAGCACAGATACGCAGTATTTT.

The V and J genes are TRBV15 and TRBJ1-5; possibly TRBD1 for D (5 bases). Germline lookup yields CDR1 LNHNV and CDR2 YYDKDF (reference sequence). This CDR3 is built from 15 residues. Trimming cost V 1 base and J 2 bases, with 9 bases left between them. The CDR3 loop is CATSRVGAGNQPQHF. The CDR3 DNA reads as TGTGCCACCAGCAGAGTAGGGGCGGGCAATCAGCCCCAGCATTTT.

The rearrangement joins TRBV7-6 to TRBJ2-1; 9 bases fit TRBD2. V dropped 1 base and J dropped 4; count of bases not matched to a gene: 8. In germline, CDR1 is SGHVS, CDR2 FNYEAQ. The CDR3 runs to 17 residues. The CDR3 DNA sequence: TGTGCCAGCAGCTTAGGTTGGCTAGCGGGAAGGTACAATGAGCAGTTCTTC. Protein product: CASSLGWLAGRYNEQFF.

The J gene is TRBJ2-7, the V gene TRBV9, with TRBD1 identical over 11 bases. With V trimmed by 1 base and J by 2 bases, 2 bases remained unmatched. Per germline, CDR1 SGDLS and CDR2 YYNGEE. The CDR3 loop spans 15 amino acids. The CDR3 sequence is CASSVRDRGAYEQYF. The CDR3 nucleotides read TGTGCCAGCAGCGTAAGGGACAGGGGGGCCTACGAGCAGTACTTC. Combining the CDR3 with reference TRBV9 and TRBJ2-7 gives the whole variable domain DSGVTQTPKHLITATGQRVTLRCSPRSGDLSVYWYQQSLDQGLQFLIQYYNGEERAKGNILERFSAQQFPDLHSELNLSSLELGDSALYFCASSVRDRGAYEQYFGPGTRLTVT.

V gene TRBV9 combines with J gene TRBJ2-5; 11 nucleotides agree with TRBD1. Germline loops: CDR1 SGDLS, CDR2 YYNGEE. The CDR3 has 15 residues. V lost 3 bases, J lost 7 bases, and 8 bases stayed unmatched. The CDR3 here is CASSAGTGGRLTQYF. In DNA form, the CDR3 reads TGTGCCAGCAGCGCCGGGACAGGGGGGAGATTGACCCAGTACTTC.

This clone was found a few times. This CDR3 is CASSLGQGWPEAFF. Here the CDR3 DNA reads TGTGCCAGCAGCCTCGGACAGGGCTGGCCTGAAGCTTTCTTT. The chain is built from TRBV7-9 and TRBJ1-1; 8 bases fit TRBD1. V gave up 5 bases and J gave up 6 bases; unmatched junction bases: 8. CDR1 SEHNR and CDR2 FQNEAQ come from the germline V gene (reference sequence). This CDR3 has 14 amino acids.

The chain uses TRBV11-2 and TRBJ2-1; possibly TRBD1 or TRBD2 for D (5 bases each). This CDR3 has 13 amino acids. Trimming shortened V by 0 bases and J by 10 bases, and 10 bases separated the two germline ends. Germline V gives CDR1 SGHAT, CDR2 FQNNGV. The CDR3 DNA reads as TGTGCCAGCAGCTTAGACCCGGGGACGGAGCAGTTCTTC. Translating it yields CASSLDPGTEQFF. The full variable domain, with the rest looked up from reference TRBV11-2 and TRBJ2-1, is EAGVAQSPRYKIIEKRQSVAFWCNPISGHATLYWYQQILGQGPKLLIQFQNNGVVDDSQLPKDRFSAERLKGVDSTLKIQPAKLEDSAVYLCASSLDPGTEQFFGPGTRLTVL.

V and J are TRBV15 and TRBJ2-3, with 8 bases lining up with TRBD2. Germline loops: CDR1 LNHNV, CDR2 YYDKDF (reference sequence). V trimming: 1 base; J trimming: 2 bases; junction bases outside the gene matches: 5. The CDR3 has 16 residues. The chain's CDR3 is CATSRAGGRLTDTQYF. The CDR3 DNA sequence: TGTGCCACCAGCAGAGCCGGCGGGAGGCTCACAGATACGCAGTATTTT.

The CDR3 reads CASSLDLGRGQGYTF. The CDR3 nucleotides are TGTGCCAGCAGCTTAGATCTGGGCAGGGGGCAAGGCTACACCTTC. This chain connects TRBV11-2 to TRBJ1-2; 8 bases are shared with TRBD1. CDR1 and CDR2 from the germline V gene are SGHAT and FQNNGV. With 0 bases clipped from V and 8 bases from J, the junction kept 8 bases outside the gene matches. This CDR3 is 15 amino acids long. Supplemented by reference TRBV11-2 and TRBJ1-2, the full variable domain reads EAGVAQSPRYKIIEKRQSVAFWCNPISGHATLYWYQQILGQGPKLLIQFQNNGVVDDSQLPKDRFSAERLKGVDSTLKIQPAKLEDSAVYLCASSLDLGRGQGYTFGSGTRLTVV.

The gene calls are TRBV11-2 and TRBJ2-3, with 10 nucleotides matching TRBD1. Trimming cost V 3 bases and J 2 bases; bases outside gene matches: 2. There are 15 residues in the CDR3. Germline assignment: CDR1 SGHAT and CDR2 FQNNGV. The CDR3 is CASSLGQGTTDTQYF. As DNA, the CDR3 is TGTGCCAGCAGCTTGGGACAGGGGACCACAGATACGCAGTATTTT.

The V call is TRBV29-1, the J call TRBJ2-7; D possibly uses TRBD1 or TRBD2 (6 bases each). The germline V gene has CDR1 SQVTM and CDR2 ANQGSEA. Trimming removed 4 bases at V and 2 bases at J, with 18 bases between. The CDR3 has 15 residues. Here the CDR3 DNA reads TGCAGCGTTGGGAGGGGGGCAGGGGCCGCCTACGAGCAGTACTTC. Translated: CSVGRGAGAAYEQYF.

This rearrangement joins TRBV29-1 to TRBJ1-2, with TRBD1 identical over 7 bases. In germline, CDR1 is SQVTM, CDR2 ANQGSEA. The trim removed 8 bases at V and 7 bases at J, leaving 7 bases unmatched. The CDR3 is 11 residues long. The CDR3 nucleotides are TGCAGCACGCAAGACAGGGTTGGCTACACCTTC. Its protein is CSTQDRVGYTF.

The chain carries TRBV18 and TRBJ1-4; 12 nucleotides match TRBD1. Germline V gene sequence: CDR1 KGHSH, CDR2 LQKENI. V was clipped by 4 bases and J by 3 bases; unmatched bases: 3. The CDR3 is 16 residues long. The CDR3 DNA is TGTGCCAGCTCACGGGGACAGGGGGCAGCTAATGAAAAACTGTTTTTT. Its protein product is CASSRGQGAANEKLFF.

The chain carries TRBV5-1 and TRBJ2-7, with 7 positions matching TRBD1. Losses at the gene ends were 1 base for V and 2 bases for J; bases not matched to a gene: 3. The CDR3 has 14 amino acids. Germline assignment: CDR1 SGHRS and CDR2 YFSETQ. CDR3 in amino acids: CASSLRQGPYEQYF. In DNA form, the CDR3 reads TGCGCCAGCAGCTTGAGACAGGGCCCCTACGAGCAGTACTTC.

This clone has just a few counts. The chain uses TRBV7-3 and TRBJ2-3; perhaps TRBD2 as D (5 bases). CDR1 SGHTA and CDR2 FQGTGA come from the germline V gene. This CDR3 has 15 amino acids. V was trimmed by 5 bases and J by 0 bases, leaving 12 bases between them. The CDR3 sequence: CASSSGGGSTDTQYF. The CDR3 DNA reads as TGTGCCAGCAGCAGTGGAGGCGGGAGCACAGATACGCAGTATTTT.

V is TRBV7-3 and J is TRBJ2-5; the match to TRBD2 covers 11 bases. CDR1 is SGHTA and CDR2 is FQGTGA in the germline V gene. V was pared by 5 bases and J by 2 bases, with 7 bases of the junction left unmatched. The CDR3 has 16 residues. CDR3 loop: CASSPRGTSGQETQYF. CDR3 coding DNA: TGTGCCAGCAGCCCCAGGGGGACTAGCGGACAAGAGACCCAGTACTTC.

V is TRBV5-1 and J is TRBJ1-2; unclear D gene. Germline CDR1 is SGHRS and CDR2 is YFSETQ. CDR3 length: 15 amino acids. V was clipped by 0 bases and J by 2 bases, with 11 bases between them. The CDR3 region has the DNA TGCGCCAGCAGCTTGGTTCTCGGGCAGAACTATGGCTACACCTTC. Protein sequence: CASSLVLGQNYGYTF.